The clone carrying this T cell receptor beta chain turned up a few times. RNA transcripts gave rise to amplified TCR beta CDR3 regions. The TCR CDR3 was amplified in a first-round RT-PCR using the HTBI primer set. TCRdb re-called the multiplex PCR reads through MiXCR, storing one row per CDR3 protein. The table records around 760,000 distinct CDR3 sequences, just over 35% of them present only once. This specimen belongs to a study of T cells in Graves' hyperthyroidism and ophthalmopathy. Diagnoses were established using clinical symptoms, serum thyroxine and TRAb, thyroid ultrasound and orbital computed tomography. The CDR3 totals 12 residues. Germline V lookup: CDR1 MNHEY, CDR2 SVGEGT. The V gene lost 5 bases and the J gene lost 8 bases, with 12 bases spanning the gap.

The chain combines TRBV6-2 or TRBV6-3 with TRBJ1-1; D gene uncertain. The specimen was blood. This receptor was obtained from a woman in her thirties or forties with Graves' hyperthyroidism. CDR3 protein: CASSEGRREAFF. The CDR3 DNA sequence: TGTGCCAGCAGTGAAGGGCGGAGAGAAGCTTTCTTT.